This T cell receptor beta chain was retrieved from a study of blood T cells in healthy people across ages. General study findings and limits: It was the long-lived donors that had more naive CD4+ cells and higher diversity than aged donors.

A second about 7 to 12 cycle PCR used barcoded and J-beta primers. TCRdb processed the 5' RACE reads anew with MiXCR; each CDR3 protein has one entry. In the table there are some 780,000 distinct CDR3 sequences, roughly 50% of which are singletons. From germline, CDR1 is MNHEY and CDR2 SMNVEV (reference sequence). V gave up 2 bases and J gave up 7 bases; unmatched junction bases: 23. CDR3 length equals 21 residues. Turning to this clonotype: Its cognate antigen is unknown.

In each sample, at least 7 million PBMCs were isolated. The sequence was obtained from a man aged 35-49 years in good health. The material sequenced was blood. V gene TRBV27 combines with J gene TRBJ2-1, with TRBD2 identical over 10 bases. CDR3 sequence: CASSLPMGFVASGGRLNEQFF. CDR3 nucleotide sequence: TGTGCCAGCAGTTTACCGATGGGGTTCGTGGCTAGCGGGGGTCGGTTGAATGAGCAGTTCTTC.